The 13 T cell receptor beta chains reported below all come from one sample, sequenced in a study of blood T cell repertoires in COVID-19. Sequenced by immunoSEQ multiplex PCR; TCRdb stores in-frame clones only, minus some. The sample has around 100,000 clones, roughly 89% seen once. Sequencing input: peripheral blood. Receptors originate from a human donor in a cohort sampled during active COVID-19.

The rearrangement links TRBV5-6 to TRBJ2-7, with D unclear. CDR3 length: 16 amino acids. V lost 1 base, J lost 1 base, and 15 bases lay in between. Germline V CDR1 and CDR2: SGHDT, YYEEEE. The DNA for the CDR3 is TGTGCCAGCAGCTTGAGGCCGGTGGCGGCGTCCTACGAGCAGTACTTC. Translating gives CASSLRPVAASYEQYF.

The rearrangement uses TRBV18 and TRBJ1-1; the match to TRBD1 covers 7 bases. CDR1 is KGHSH and CDR2 is LQKENI in the germline V gene. V lost 7 bases, J lost 3 bases, and 5 bases stayed unmatched. The CDR3 has 13 amino acids. The CDR3 protein is CASLRQGDTEAFF. In nucleotides, the CDR3 is TGTGCCAGCTTACGTCAGGGGGACACTGAAGCTTTCTTT. The variable domain in full, completed from reference TRBV18 and TRBJ1-1, reads NAGVMQNPRHLVRRRGQEARLRCSPMKGHSHVYWYRQLPEEGLKFMVYLQKENIIDESGMPKERFSAEFPKEGPSILRIQQVVRGDSAAYFCASLRQGDTEAFFGQGTRLTVV.

The chain links TRBV5-4 to TRBJ2-3, with 8 bases identical to TRBD2. CDR1 and CDR2 from the germline V gene are SGHNT and YYREEE (reference sequence). Losses at the gene ends were 0 bases for V and 3 bases for J; bases not matched to a gene: 6. The CDR3 is 16 residues long. CDR3 region: CASSLATGGRTDTQYF. CDR3 bases: TGTGCCAGCAGCTTGGCTACGGGGGGGCGGACAGATACGCAGTATTTT.

The rearrangement joins TRBV27 to TRBJ1-2, with no clear D. Germline assignment: CDR1 MNHEY and CDR2 SMNVEV (reference sequence). The CDR3 is 13 residues long. The V end lost 3 bases, the J end lost 1 base, and 6 bases lay between the germline ends. Written as DNA, the CDR3 is TGTGCCAGCAGTTTCGCCAGTAACTATGGCTACACCTTC. This encodes CASSFASNYGYTF.

This clone showed up just a few times. The chain employs TRBV9 and TRBJ1-1, with 8 nucleotides matching TRBD1. The CDR3 runs to 15 residues. CDR1 SGDLS and CDR2 YYNGEE come from the germline V gene. V lost 1 base, J lost 3 bases, and 5 bases stayed unmatched. The CDR3 DNA follows: TGTGCCAGCAGCGTAACAGGGGGGTCGGACACTGAAGCTTTCTTT. Its protein is CASSVTGGSDTEAFF.

The chain links TRBV4-2 to TRBJ2-7; 9 bases map to TRBD1. The CDR3 extends over 17 amino acids. V trimming: 1 base; J trimming: 1 base; junction bases outside the gene matches: 8. Germline CDR1 is LGHNA and CDR2 is YNFKEQ. The CDR3 nucleotides read TGTGCCAGCAGCCAAGGTTCCGGGACAGGGTCTTCCTACGAGCAGTACTTC. Translated: CASSQGSGTGSSYEQYF.

CDR3 sequence (DNA): TGTGCCAGCAGTTACGGAGGGATGAACACTGAAGCTTTCTTT. Translated, it gives CASSYGGMNTEAFF. The chain carries TRBV6-6 and TRBJ1-1; no firm D call. The V gene lost 2 bases and the J gene lost 0 bases, with 7 bases spanning the gap. The CDR3 is 14 amino acids. CDR1 MNHNY and CDR2 SVGAGI come from the germline V gene (reference sequence).

This chain links TRBV5-1 with TRBJ2-1; 8 bases are a match to TRBD2. CDR3 length: 15 residues. The V gene's germline CDR1 is SGHRS and CDR2 YFSETQ. Germline trimming cut 0 bases from V and 7 bases from J; bases unmatched to any gene: 6. The CDR3 nucleotides are TGCGCCAGCAGCTTGGAAGCGGGAGTTTTTAATGAGCAGTTCTTC. It encodes CASSLEAGVFNEQFF. The variable domain in full, completed from reference TRBV5-1 and TRBJ2-1, reads KAGVTQTPRYLIKTRGQQVTLSCSPISGHRSVSWYQQTPGQGLQFLFEYFSETQRNKGNFPGRFSGRQFSNSRSEMNVSTLELGDSALYLCASSLEAGVFNEQFFGPGTRLTVL.

The chain couples TRBV7-9 to TRBJ1-2; 7 bases agree with TRBD1. The germline gives CDR1 SEHNR, CDR2 FQNEAQ (reference sequence). The J segment lost 5 bases and the V segment lost 6 bases, leaving 6 bases of the junction unmatched. The CDR3 totals 13 residues. CDR3 DNA sequence: TGTGCCAGCAGGCCGACAGGGAGGTATGGCTACACCTTC. Its protein product is CASRPTGRYGYTF.

The chain couples TRBV15 to TRBJ1-5; a possible D gene is TRBD1 (5 bases). Germline CDR1 reads LNHNV; CDR2 reads YYDKDF (reference sequence). Between the trimmed V and J ends, which lost 0 bases and 6 bases, there was a span of 12 bases. The length of the CDR3 is 15 residues. The CDR3 loop reads CATSRDPSGLQPQHF. The CDR3, as DNA: TGTGCCACCAGCAGAGATCCCTCAGGGCTTCAGCCCCAGCATTTT.

The rearrangement uses TRBV3-1 (or the pseudogene TRBV3-2) and TRBJ1-4; D is perhaps TRBD1 (5 bases). Looked up from germline, CDR1 is LGHDT and CDR2 is YNNKEL (reference sequence). This CDR3 region has 16 residues. V was shortened by 0 bases and J by 0 bases, with 8 bases between the two germline ends. CDR3 bases: TGTGCCAGCAGCCAAGATACGGGGGCAACTAATGAAAAACTGTTTTTT. Translating gives CASSQDTGATNEKLFF.

The chain recombines TRBV9 with TRBJ2-3; D gene unclear. Germline V lookup: CDR1 SGDLS, CDR2 YYNGEE. Trimming stripped 4 bases from V and 3 bases from J, with 9 bases between. The CDR3 sequence is 13 residues long. CDR3 region: CASSPSRTDTQYF. CDR3 bases: TGTGCCAGCAGCCCCTCCCGGACAGATACGCAGTATTTT.

The chain uses TRBV2 and TRBJ2-1; 10 bases fit TRBD2. The V segment lost 6 bases and the J segment 2 bases; nucleotides outside the gene matches: 1. Germline values: CDR1 SNHLY, CDR2 FYNNEI. The CDR3 extends over 14 amino acids. The CDR3 DNA reads as TGTGCCAGCAGGAGCGGGGGGGCCTACAATGAGCAGTTCTTC. Translation gives CASRSGGAYNEQFF. The full variable domain, its missing parts supplied by reference TRBV2 and TRBJ2-1, is EPEVTQTPSHQVTQMGQEVILRCVPISNHLYFYWYRQILGQKVEFLVSFYNNEISEKSEIFDDQFSVERPDGSNFTLKIRSTKLEDSAMYFCASRSGGAYNEQFFGPGTRLTVL.